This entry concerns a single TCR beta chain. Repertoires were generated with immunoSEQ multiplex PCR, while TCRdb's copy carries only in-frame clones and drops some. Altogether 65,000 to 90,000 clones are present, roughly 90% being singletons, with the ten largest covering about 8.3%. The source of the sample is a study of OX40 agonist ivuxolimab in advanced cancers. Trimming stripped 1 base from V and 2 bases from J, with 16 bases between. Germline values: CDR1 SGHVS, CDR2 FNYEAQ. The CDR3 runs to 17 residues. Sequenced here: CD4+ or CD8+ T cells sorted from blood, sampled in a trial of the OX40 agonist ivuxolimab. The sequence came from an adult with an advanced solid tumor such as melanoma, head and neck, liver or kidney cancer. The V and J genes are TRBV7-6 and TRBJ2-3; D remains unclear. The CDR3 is CASSLDPVGSNTDTQYF. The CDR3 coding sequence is TGTGCCAGCAGCTTAGATCCCGTGGGATCCAACACAGATACGCAGTATTTT.